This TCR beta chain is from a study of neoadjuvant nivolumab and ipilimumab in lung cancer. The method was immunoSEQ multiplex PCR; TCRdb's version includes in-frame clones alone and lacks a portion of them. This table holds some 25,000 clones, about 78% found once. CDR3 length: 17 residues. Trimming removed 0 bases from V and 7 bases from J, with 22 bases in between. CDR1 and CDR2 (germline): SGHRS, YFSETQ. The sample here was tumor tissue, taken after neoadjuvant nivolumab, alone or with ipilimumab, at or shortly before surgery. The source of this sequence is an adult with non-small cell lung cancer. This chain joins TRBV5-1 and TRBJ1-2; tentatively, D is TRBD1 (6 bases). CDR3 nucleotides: TGCGCCAGCAGCTTGGTGGGGGCAGCTACCTCCGCAGGTGGCTACACCTTC. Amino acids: CASSLVGAATSAGGYTF.